This T cell receptor beta chain was sequenced during a study of T cell changes during pregnancy in multiple sclerosis. Data came from immunoSEQ multiplex PCR; TCRdb stores just in-frame clones and leaves some out. The table shows about 59,000 clones, with roughly 90% occurring only once. The CDR3 length is 14 residues. Germline V lookup: CDR1 SGHNT, CDR2 YYREEE (reference sequence). V dropped 2 bases and J dropped 5 bases, with 13 bases sitting between them. The sequencing used peripheral blood, collected in the first trimester of pregnancy. The V and J genes are TRBV5-4 and TRBJ2-5, with D perhaps TRBD1 (6 bases). This receptor was identified in a female donor with multiple sclerosis, enrolled in a pregnancy study. For the CDR3, the DNA is TGTGCCAGCAGCTTACAGGGCAAGGAGGAGACCCAGTACTTC. Translation gives CASSLQGKEETQYF.